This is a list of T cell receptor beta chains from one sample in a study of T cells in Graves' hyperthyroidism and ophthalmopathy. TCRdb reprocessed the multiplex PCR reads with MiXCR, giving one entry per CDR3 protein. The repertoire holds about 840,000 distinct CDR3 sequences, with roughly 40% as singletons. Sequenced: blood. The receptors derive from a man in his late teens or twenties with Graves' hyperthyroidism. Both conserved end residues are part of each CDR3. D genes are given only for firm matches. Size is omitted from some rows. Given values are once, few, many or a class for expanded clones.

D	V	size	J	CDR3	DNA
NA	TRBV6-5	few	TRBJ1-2	CASILPRPPYGYTF	TGTGCCAGCATTTTACCGCGACCTCCCTATGGCTACACCTTC
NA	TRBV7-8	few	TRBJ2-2	CASSLESPANTGELFF	TGTGCCAGCAGCTTAGAATCCCCCGCGAACACCGGGGAGCTGTTTTTT
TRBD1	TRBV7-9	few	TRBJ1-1	CASSFRQGRTNTEAFF	TGTGCCAGCAGCTTCCGACAGGGTCGGACGAACACTGAAGCTTTCTTT
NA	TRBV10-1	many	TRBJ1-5	CASSELRNQPQHF	TGCGCCAGCAGTGAGTTGCGGAATCAGCCCCAGCATTTT
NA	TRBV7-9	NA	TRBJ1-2	CASTPGQGNGYTF	TGTGCCAGCACCCCGGGGCAGGGGAATGGCTACACCTTC
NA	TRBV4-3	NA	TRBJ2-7	CASSQDGRDEQYF	TGCGCCAGCAGCCAAGACGGAAGGGACGAGCAGTACTTC
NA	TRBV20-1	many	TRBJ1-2	CSAIDGRLYGYTF	TGCAGTGCTATTGACGGCAGACTTTATGGCTACACCTTC
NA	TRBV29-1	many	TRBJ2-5	CSVLTGRDGETQYF	TGCAGCGTCCTCACCGGACGGGACGGAGAGACCCAGTACTTC
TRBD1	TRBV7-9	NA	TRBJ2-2	CASSDGDRGAELFF	TGTGCCAGCAGTGACGGGGACAGGGGAGCGGAGCTGTTTTTT
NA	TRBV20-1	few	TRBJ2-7	CSAALFTYEQYF	TGCAGTGCCGCCTTATTCACTTACGAGCAGTACTTC
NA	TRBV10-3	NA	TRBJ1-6	CASSYRDGYNSPPHF	TGTGCCAGCAGTTACCGGGACGGCTATAATTCACCCCCCCACTTT
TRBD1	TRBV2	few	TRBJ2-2	CASSTTGANTGELFF	TGTGCCAGCAGTACGACAGGGGCGAACACCGGGGAGCTGTTTTTT
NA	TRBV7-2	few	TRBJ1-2	CASSSTGTDTELYGYTF	TGTGCCAGCAGCTCCACCGGGACCGACACGGAACTCTATGGCTACACCTTC
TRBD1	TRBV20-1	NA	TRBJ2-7	CSASQRQGPYEQYF	TGCAGTGCTAGTCAGAGACAGGGACCCTACGAGCAGTACTTC
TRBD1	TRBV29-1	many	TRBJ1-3	CSVGTGVSGNTIYF	TGCAGCGTGGGAACAGGGGTCTCTGGAAACACCATATATTTT
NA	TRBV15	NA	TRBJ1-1	CATSSPSHSEAFF	TGTGCCACCAGCAGCCCTTCCCATAGTGAAGCTTTCTTT
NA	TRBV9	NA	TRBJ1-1	CASSVGSTGIAEAFF	TGTGCCAGCAGCGTAGGCTCTACAGGGATCGCTGAAGCTTTCTTT
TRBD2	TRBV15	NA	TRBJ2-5	CATSREAGVQETQYF	TGTGCCACCAGCAGAGAAGCGGGAGTCCAAGAGACCCAGTACTTC
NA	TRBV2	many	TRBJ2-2	CASSGEVTGELFF	TGTGCCAGCAGTGGGGAGGTTACCGGGGAGCTGTTTTTT
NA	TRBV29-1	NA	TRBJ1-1	CSLDGLNTEAFF	TGCAGCTTGGACGGCTTGAACACTGAAGCTTTCTTT
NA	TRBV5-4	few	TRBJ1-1	CASSLKDTEAFF	TGTGCCAGCAGCTTGAAGGACACTGAAGCTTTCTTT
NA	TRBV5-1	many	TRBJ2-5	CASSLGGLQETQYF	TGTGCCAGCAGCTTGGGGGGTCTACAAGAGACCCAGTACTTC
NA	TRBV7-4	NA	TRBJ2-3	CASSLAPGFPSTDTQYF	TGTGCCAGCAGCTTAGCCCCAGGGTTCCCCAGCACAGATACGCAGTATTTT
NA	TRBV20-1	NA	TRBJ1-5	CSARLSNQPQHF	TGCAGTGCTCGGTTAAGCAATCAGCCCCAGCATTTT
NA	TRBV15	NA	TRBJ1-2	CATSTLGTGHTF	TGTGCCACCAGCACACTTGGGACCGGGCACACCTTC
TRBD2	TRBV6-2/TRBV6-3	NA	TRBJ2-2	CASSYLAGGAGELFF	TGTGCCAGCAGTTATTTGGCGGGAGGGGCCGGGGAGCTGTTTTTT
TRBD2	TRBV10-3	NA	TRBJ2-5	CAISETSGNQETQYF	TGTGCCATCAGTGAGACTAGCGGGAACCAAGAGACCCAGTACTTC
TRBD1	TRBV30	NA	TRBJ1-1	CAWSFTGGTEAFF	TGTGCCTGGAGTTTCACAGGGGGCACTGAAGCTTTCTTT
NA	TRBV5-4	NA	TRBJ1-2	CASSLEPGTEDGYTF	TGTGCCAGCAGCTTGGAGCCCGGGACGGAGGATGGCTACACCTTC
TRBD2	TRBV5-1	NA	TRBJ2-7	CASSLGRTSGHYEQYF	TGCGCCAGCAGCTTGGGGCGGACTAGCGGGCACTACGAGCAGTACTTC
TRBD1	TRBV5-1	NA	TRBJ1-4	CASSLAGQGGDEKLFF	TGCGCCAGCAGCTTGGCCGGACAGGGGGGCGATGAAAAACTGTTTTTT
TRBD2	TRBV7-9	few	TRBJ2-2	CASSSLAGVDTGELFF	TGTGCCAGCAGCTCCCTAGCGGGAGTAGACACCGGGGAGCTGTTTTTT
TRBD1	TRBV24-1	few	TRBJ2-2	CATSGQGGRTGELFF	TGTGCCACCTCAGGACAGGGTGGAAGAACCGGGGAGCTGTTTTTT
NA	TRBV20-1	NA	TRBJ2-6	CSASLPGGVSGANVLTF	TGCAGTGCCAGCCTCCCTGGAGGAGTTTCTGGGGCCAACGTCCTGACTTTC
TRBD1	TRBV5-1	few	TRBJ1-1	CASSQGTGATEAFF	TGTGCCAGCAGCCAGGGGACAGGCGCCACTGAAGCTTTCTTT
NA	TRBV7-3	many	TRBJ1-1	CASSLSRTAEAFF	TGTGCCAGCAGCTTAAGTCGGACAGCTGAAGCTTTCTTT
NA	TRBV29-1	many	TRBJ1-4	CSALQTTNEKLFF	TGCAGCGCCTTACAGACAACTAATGAAAAACTGTTTTTT
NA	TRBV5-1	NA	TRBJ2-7	CASSLPGLGEQYF	TGCGCCAGCAGCTTGCCAGGCCTCGGCGAGCAGTACTTC
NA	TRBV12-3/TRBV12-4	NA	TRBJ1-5	CASSGDRRNQPQHF	TGTGCCAGCAGTGGAGACAGGAGAAATCAGCCCCAGCATTTT
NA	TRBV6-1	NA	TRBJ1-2	CASGGGPSGSNYGYTF	TGTGCCAGCGGGGGGGGTCCATCCGGGTCTAACTATGGCTACACCTTC
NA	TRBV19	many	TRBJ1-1	CASSPPDRLNTEAFF	TGTGCCAGTAGTCCTCCTGACAGGCTGAACACTGAAGCTTTCTTT
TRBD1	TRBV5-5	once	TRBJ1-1	CASSHSGGLREASF	TGTGCCAGCAGCCATTCAGGGGGGCTAAGAGAAGCTTCCTTT
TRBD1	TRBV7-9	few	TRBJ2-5	CASSPWMGDRVQTQYF	TGTGCCAGCAGCCCCTGGATGGGGGACAGGGTCCAGACCCAGTACTTC
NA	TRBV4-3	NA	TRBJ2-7	CASSQDEVEQYF	TGCGCCAGCAGCCAAGATGAGGTAGAGCAGTACTTC
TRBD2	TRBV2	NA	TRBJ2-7	CASTGSGSRDEQYF	TGTGCCAGCACTGGGAGCGGGAGCCGGGACGAGCAGTACTTC
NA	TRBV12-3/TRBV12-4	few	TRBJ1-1	CASNPDSMNTEAFF	TGTGCCAGCAATCCGGACAGCATGAACACTGAAGCTTTCTTT
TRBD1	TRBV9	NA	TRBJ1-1	CASSVEGTVSTEAFF	TGTGCCAGCAGCGTAGAGGGGACAGTTTCCACTGAAGCTTTCTTT
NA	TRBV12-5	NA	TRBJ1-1	CASGWTENTEAFF	TGTGCTAGTGGTTGGACGGAGAACACTGAAGCTTTCTTT
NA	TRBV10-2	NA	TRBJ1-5	CASSESARDQPQHF	TGCGCCAGCAGTGAGTCGGCGCGAGATCAGCCCCAGCATTTT
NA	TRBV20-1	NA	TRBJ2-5	CSETGLLGETQYF	TGCAGTGAAACCGGACTCCTCGGCGAGACCCAGTACTTC
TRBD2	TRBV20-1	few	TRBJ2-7	CSARELAGSYEQYF	TGCAGTGCTAGAGAACTAGCGGGATCCTACGAGCAGTACTTC
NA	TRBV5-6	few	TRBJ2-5	CASSHDSKIVGYF	TGTGCCAGCAGCCACGACTCCAAGATTGTAGGGTACTTC
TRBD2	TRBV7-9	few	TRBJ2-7	CASATSGDLYEQYF	TGCGCCAGCGCGACTAGCGGCGACCTATACGAGCAGTACTTC
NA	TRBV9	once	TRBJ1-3	CASSPEGGLDTIYF	TGTGCCAGCAGCCCAGAGGGGGGGCTCGACACCATATATTTT
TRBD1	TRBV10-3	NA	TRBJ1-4	CAIRGTGEKLFF	TGTGCCATCAGAGGGACAGGGGAAAAACTGTTTTTT
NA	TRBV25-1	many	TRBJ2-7	CASSALFYEQYF	TGTGCCAGCAGTGCCCTGTTCTACGAGCAGTACTTC
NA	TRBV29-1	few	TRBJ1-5	CSVAGTDSNQPQHF	TGCAGCGTTGCCGGAACTGATAGCAATCAGCCCCAGCATTTT
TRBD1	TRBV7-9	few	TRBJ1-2	CASSLVGRGTSYGYTF	TGTGCCAGCAGCTTAGTGGGCAGGGGGACGAGCTATGGCTACACCTTC
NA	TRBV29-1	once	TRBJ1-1	CSVEGDWEDTEAFF	TGCAGCGTTGAGGGAGATTGGGAGGACACTGAAGCTTTCTTT
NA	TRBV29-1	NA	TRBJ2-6	CSVRQGGNTEAF	TGCAGCGTCCGACAGGGAGGGAACACTGAAGCTTTC